This TCR beta chain was retrieved from a study of cytomegalovirus exposure and HLA in healthy donors. Overall study findings and caveats: Both high specificity and high sensitivity reportedly marked the classifier's diagnosis of cytomegalovirus status.

Assay: immunoSEQ multiplex PCR; the TCRdb copy retains only in-frame clones and omits some. The repertoire holds around 70,000 clones, with around 94% as singletons. As to this clone: What it recognizes is unknown.

The CDR3 sequence is 12 residues long. In germline, CDR1 is MDHEN, CDR2 SYDVKM. With 5 bases removed from V and 8 bases from J, the gap between germline ends came to 12 bases. Input material: PBMCs. The clonotype was recovered from a man in his late teens or twenties in good health and CMV-seropositive. The chain combines TRBV28 with TRBJ1-1, with D hard to call. The CDR3, as DNA: TGTGCCAGCAGTCCATTGACAAAAGAAGCTTTCTTT. Translated: CASSPLTKEAFF.